One and the same sample provided the 21 T cell receptor beta chains below, sequenced in a study of response to subunit inactivated influenza vaccine. One entry per CDR3 protein results from TCRdb running MiXCR on the RT-PCR reads. The table includes roughly 500,000 distinct CDR3 sequences, around 25% detected once. Sequenced here: CD4+ T cells sorted from PBMCs, sampled roughly 5 days after vaccination. The receptors stem from a man aged 45-65 years who received an inactivated influenza vaccine.

The CDR3 protein is CASSREWFATNEKLFF. CDR3 nucleotide sequence: TGTGCCAGCAGTCGGGAATGGTTTGCAACTAATGAAAAACTGTTTTTT. This chain joins TRBV6-1 and TRBJ1-4; unclear D gene. V was clipped by 5 bases and J by 0 bases, with 13 bases between them. Germline loops: CDR1 MNHNS, CDR2 SASEGT. The CDR3 is 16 residues long.

The rearrangement joins TRBV12-3 or TRBV12-4 to TRBJ1-4, with TRBD1 matching over 9 bases. The CDR3 totals 16 residues. The trim removed 5 bases at V and 7 bases at J, leaving 11 bases unmatched. The CDR3 DNA reads as TGTGCCAGCAGTGGGGGCGGGACAGGGAAAGCTGAAAAACTGTTTTTT. This translates into CASSGGGTGKAEKLFF.

V is TRBV29-1 and J is TRBJ2-5; D may be TRBD1 (7 bases). The CDR3 is 17 amino acids. From germline, CDR1 is SQVTM and CDR2 ANQGSEA. The germline V and J ends were trimmed by 7 bases and 5 bases, with 29 bases remaining between them. The chain's CDR3 is CSGGAGGTIFDEETQYF. The DNA of the CDR3 is TGCAGCGGGGGGGCAGGGGGTACCATTTTTGACGAGGAGACCCAGTACTTC.

The chain links TRBV7-2 to TRBJ2-4, with D unresolved. The V gene lost 3 bases and the J gene lost 5 bases, with 14 bases spanning the gap. Germline V gene sequence: CDR1 SGHTA, CDR2 FQGNSA. The CDR3 has 15 residues. CDR3 residues: CASSLDQLAENIQYF. The CDR3 bases are TGTGCCAGCAGCTTGGACCAACTCGCAGAAAACATTCAGTACTTC.

V usage is TRBV11-2 and J usage is TRBJ2-3, with D maybe TRBD2 (5 bases). This CDR3 is built from 16 residues. V lost 2 bases, J lost 2 bases, and 14 bases lay in between. Germline assignment: CDR1 SGHAT and CDR2 FQNNGV. The CDR3 region has the DNA TGTGCCAGCAGCTTATTAATAGAGCGGAACACAGATACGCAGTATTTT. Its protein is CASSLLIERNTDTQYF.

The chain couples TRBV3-1 to TRBJ1-6, with D maybe TRBD1 (5 bases). CDR1 is LGHDT and CDR2 is YNNKEL in the germline V gene (reference sequence). The V and J ends lost 1 base and 11 bases respectively, with 15 bases between them. This CDR3 region has 15 residues. The CDR3 reads CASSQGGGGFTPLHF. CDR3 DNA sequence: TGTGCCAGCAGCCAAGGGGGCGGGGGATTTACACCCCTCCACTTT.

This clonotype was observed a handful of times. The rearrangement uses TRBV5-1 and TRBJ2-7; tentative D call: TRBD2 (6 bases). CDR1 is SGHRS and CDR2 is YFSETQ in the germline V gene. This CDR3 is built from 14 residues. Trimming left V 6 bases short and J 0 bases short, with 13 bases between. CDR3 in DNA: TGCGCCAGCATGGAGGGAGGCAGCTCCTACGAGCAGTACTTC. Translated: CASMEGGSSYEQYF. Based on the CDR3 plus reference TRBV5-1 and TRBJ2-7, the full variable domain is KAGVTQTPRYLIKTRGQQVTLSCSPISGHRSVSWYQQTPGQGLQFLFEYFSETQRNKGNFPGRFSGRQFSNSRSEMNVSTLELGDSALYLCASMEGGSSYEQYFGPGTRLTVT.

The chain is built from TRBV20-1 and TRBJ2-3; D remains ambiguous. V was shortened by 3 bases and J by 5 bases, with 9 bases between the two germline ends. The germline CDR1 and CDR2 sequences are DFQATT and SNEGSKA (reference sequence). The CDR3 extends over 12 amino acids. CDR3 DNA sequence: TGCAGTGCTAGCCCGTGGGAAGATACGCAGTATTTT. This gives the protein CSASPWEDTQYF.

There are a few counts of this clonotype. One end of the junction varies from germline; a read error may be responsible. Here the CDR3 DNA reads TGTGCCAGCAGTCAAGACCCTAGCGTCTCCTACGAGCAGTACTTC. Protein product: CASSQDPSVSYEQYF. The chain links TRBV4-2 to TRBJ2-7; perhaps TRBD2 as D (6 bases). Germline-derived CDR1 and CDR2 are LGHNA and YNFKEQ. The CDR3 extends over 15 amino acids.

J is TRBJ1-5 and V is TRBV7-2; D unclear. Germline V gene data show CDR1 as SGHTA and CDR2 as FQGNSA. The CDR3 consists of 15 residues. V was pared by 5 bases and J by 3 bases, with 14 bases between. CDR3 in DNA: TGTGCCAGCAGCCCCGCGGGGATTGTCAATCAGCCCCAGCATTTT. This sequence encodes CASSPAGIVNQPQHF.

This clonotype came up a few times. V gene TRBV12-3 or TRBV12-4 combines with J gene TRBJ1-3; D unclear. V lost 2 bases and J lost 0, with 8 bases in between. The CDR3 extends over 15 amino acids. CDR3 residues: CASSLSDVSGNTIYF. CDR3 nucleotide sequence: TGTGCCAGCAGTTTATCAGATGTCTCTGGAAACACCATATATTTT.

This clonotype has only a few counts. V is TRBV5-1 and J is TRBJ2-1; TRBD1 matches 7 bases. The CDR3 length is 13 residues. Trimming cost V 3 bases and J 9 bases; bases outside gene matches: 6. Germline assignment: CDR1 SGHRS and CDR2 YFSETQ. Here the CDR3 reads CASSSNGQAEQFF. CDR3 DNA: TGCGCCAGCAGCTCCAACGGACAGGCTGAGCAGTTCTTC.

This clonotype was seen ten or more times. The rearrangement uses TRBV25-1 and TRBJ1-4; D is ambiguous. This CDR3 is built from 15 residues. The V end was cut by 3 bases, the J end by 0 bases, with 8 bases between. From germline, CDR1 is MGHDK and CDR2 SYGVNS. The CDR3 bases are TGTGCCAGCAGTGATCGAGGTGCAACTAATGAAAAACTGTTTTTT. Protein: CASSDRGATNEKLFF.

A few counts support this clonotype. The chain employs TRBV4-1 and TRBJ2-6; perhaps TRBD1 as D (6 bases). Trimming removed 0 bases from V and 0 bases from J, with 12 bases in between. Germline loops: CDR1 MGHRA, CDR2 YSYEKL. The CDR3 runs to 18 residues. The CDR3 DNA sequence: TGCGCCAGCAGCCAAGACAGGGGTCTATACTCTGGGGCCAACGTCCTGACTTTC. Encoded protein: CASSQDRGLYSGANVLTF.

The J gene is TRBJ1-2, the V gene TRBV20-1; the D gene is possibly TRBD1 (6 bases). The CDR3 loop spans 15 amino acids. Germline CDR1 and CDR2: DFQATT and SNEGSKA (reference sequence). V was clipped by 4 bases and J by 1 base, with 16 bases between them. CDR3 protein: CSATGVRADNYGYTF. CDR3 nucleotide sequence: TGCAGTGCTACAGGGGTTAGGGCTGATAACTATGGCTACACCTTC.

The gene calls are TRBV7-9 and TRBJ1-1; tentative D call: TRBD1 (5 bases). This CDR3 contains 14 residues. CDR1 and CDR2 from the germline V gene are SEHNR and FQNEAQ (reference sequence). The germline V and J ends were trimmed by 3 bases and 1 base, with 9 bases remaining between them. The CDR3: CASSLVGPNTEAFF. DNA for the CDR3: TGTGCCAGCAGCTTGGTGGGACCGAACACTGAAGCTTTCTTT.

This chain uses TRBV7-9 with TRBJ1-2; 10 nucleotides match TRBD1. The V and J ends lost 7 bases and 1 base, in that order; junction bases with no gene match: 9. There are 16 residues in the CDR3. The germline CDR1 and CDR2 sequences are SEHNR and FQNEAQ (reference sequence). The CDR3 reads CASIDQRTGGNYGYTF. The DNA for the CDR3 is TGTGCCAGCATCGATCAACGGACAGGGGGTAACTATGGCTACACCTTC.

This chain's CDR3 is CASSLGFRQETQYF. In DNA, the CDR3 is TGTGCCAGCAGCTTAGGGTTTAGACAAGAGACCCAGTACTTC. The chain has TRBV7-9 and TRBJ2-5, with D unclear. The length of the CDR3 is 14 residues. CDR1 SEHNR and CDR2 FQNEAQ come from the germline V gene (reference sequence). V was cut by 1 base and J by 2 bases, with 8 bases left in between.

A word on this clonotype: A clone one base away is much larger, so this may be a read error. The V gene is TRBV6-1, the J gene TRBJ2-3; 10 bases line up with TRBD2. The V gene's germline CDR1 is MNHNS and CDR2 SASEGT. CDR3 length: 15 amino acids. CDR3: CSSRRAGGRTDTQYF. CDR3 DNA sequence: TGTTCCAGCAGACGAGCGGGGGGGCGCACAGATACGCAGTATTTT.

This chain's CDR3 is CASSLVGTITDTQYF. The CDR3, as DNA: TGTGCCAGCAGCTTAGTAGGGACAATCACAGATACGCAGTATTTT. The rearrangement uses TRBV11-2 and TRBJ2-3, with a weak D call TRBD1 (6 bases). Germline V gene sequence: CDR1 SGHAT, CDR2 FQNNGV. This CDR3 is 15 amino acids long. Between the trimmed V and J ends, which lost 1 base and 2 bases, there was a span of 10 bases.

This clonotype showed up just a few times. V usage is TRBV9 and J usage is TRBJ1-5, with 8 bases lining up with TRBD1. There are 16 residues in the CDR3. The ends lost 3 bases at V and 0 bases at J; junction bases unmatched: 5. The germline CDR1 and CDR2 sequences are SGDLS and YYNGEE. The CDR3 protein is CASSAGTGDSNQPQHF. The CDR3 region has the DNA TGTGCCAGCAGCGCAGGGACAGGTGATAGCAATCAGCCCCAGCATTTT.